This T cell receptor (beta chain) was captured by sequencing in a study of vaccination and CD4 T cells after COVID-19. Sequencing of the DNA from cultured CD4+ T cells was carried out with the Oncomine TCR Beta short-read assay. TCRdb re-called the PCR reads with MiXCR, one entry per CDR3 protein. The sample has more than 20,000 distinct CDR3 sequences; approximately 41% are singletons. The germline V gene has CDR1 MNHNS and CDR2 SASEGT. The CDR3 covers 14 residues. V dropped 4 bases and J dropped 4; count of bases not matched to a gene: 5. This sample's time point: late sampling 161 to 241 days after vaccination in a few convalescent patients. Stated treatment: approximately 9-day PBMC culture with coronavirus spike peptide pools or control peptides (ViraFEST assay). This clonotype was observed a handful of times. The antigen is undetermined.

The specimen comprised CD4+ T cells from blood, cultured in vitro, sampled about 7 months after SARS-CoV-2 vaccination. This receptor was obtained from a human donor who had recovered from COVID-19. The chain combines TRBV6-1 with TRBJ2-7, with 9 bases aligning to TRBD1. The CDR3 DNA follows: TGTGCCAGCAGTGCAAACAGGGGGCTGTACGAGCAGTACTTC. This gives the protein CASSANRGLYEQYF.